The sample holds one count of the clone carrying this TCR beta chain. The antigen is undetermined. Produced via immunoSEQ multiplex PCR; TCRdb's table is partial and in-frame only. The sample contains about 10,000 clones, around 60% of which appear only once. The data stem from a study of CD4+ T cells in melanoma. Findings and limits, study-wide: Neoantigen-specific CD4+ T cells in melanoma reportedly had diverse differentiation states. CD8+ T cell, macrophage and B cell function reportedly correlated with neoantigen-specific CD4+ T cells.

Germline loops: CDR1 SGDLS, CDR2 YYNGEE. Trimming left V 4 bases short and J 0 bases short, with 11 bases between. The CDR3 extends over 15 amino acids. This chain links TRBV9 with TRBJ1-5; unclear D gene. Sequencing was done on a sample of cells from a culture (not recorded whether cultured in vitro). The source of this sequence is a human donor with melanoma. This chain's CDR3 is CASSPLSNSNQPQHF. The DNA of the CDR3 is TGTGCCAGCAGCCCCCTTTCTAATAGCAATCAGCCCCAGCATTTT.